Sequencing of this T cell receptor (beta chain) was carried out in a study of tumor-infiltrating lymphocytes in oesophageal squamous cell carcinoma. Via MiXCR, TCRdb re-called the PCR reads, giving one row per CDR3 protein. In the table there are about 20,000 distinct CDR3 sequences, 30% to 45% of which are singletons. This CDR3 is built from 16 residues. V dropped 2 bases and J dropped 2 bases, with 14 bases sitting between them. The germline gives CDR1 SGHVT, CDR2 SQSDAQ. By proportion, this clonotype is medium-sized. The sample taken for sequencing was esophageal tumor tissue. The V and J genes are TRBV7-4 and TRBJ2-3, with D hard to call. The TCR originated in a male donor with esophageal squamous cell carcinoma. CDR3 sequence: CASSLRIWAHTDTQYF. DNA of the CDR3: TGTGCCAGCAGCTTAAGAATTTGGGCCCACACAGATACGCAGTATTTT.